This paragraph reports one T cell receptor (beta chain). Trimming left V 2 bases short and J 4 bases short, with 12 bases between. CDR1 is GTSNPN, CDR2 SVGIG, per germline (reference sequence). CDR3 length: 14 amino acids. Some clones are missing from TCRdb's copy, which holds only in-frame ones; the method was immunoSEQ multiplex PCR. The sample includes approximately 72,000 clones, around 88% of them seen just once. This specimen comes from a study of PD-L1 blockade in urothelial cancer. Whole-study context: From 2014, patients received atezolizumab, given as 1,200 mg intravenously every 3 weeks. Males with bladder-origin urothelial cancer made up twenty-five of 29 patients. After treatment start, blood was analyzed at 3 weeks (second dose) and at 6 weeks.

Time point defined: pretreatment peripheral blood. Pretreatment and on-treatment blood mononuclear cell samples were taken, totaling between 1 and 8 time points per patient. The sample was PBMCs, taken around atezolizumab (anti-PD-L1) treatment. The clonotype comes from a man aged 55 to 70 with urothelial cancer. The V call is TRBV30, the J call TRBJ1-3; TRBD1 is a possible D gene (5 bases). DNA for the CDR3: TGTGCCTGGAGTTACGGGGGGAGAGGAAACACCATATATTTT. It translates to CAWSYGGRGNTIYF.